Here is one T cell receptor beta chain with its context. This sample is drawn from a study of T cell changes during pregnancy in multiple sclerosis. The V gene's germline CDR1 is MNHEY and CDR2 SMNVEV (reference sequence). V trimming: 5 bases; J trimming: 8 bases; junction bases outside the gene matches: 6. This CDR3 is 14 amino acids long. Profiled with immunoSEQ multiplex PCR; TCRdb holds only in-frame clones, not every one. The sample records under 55,000 clones, roughly 94% being singletons. This rearrangement joins TRBV27 to TRBJ1-4, with 9 bases identical to TRBD1. The source is a female donor with multiple sclerosis, enrolled in a pregnancy study. Sequenced here: CD4+ T cells from peripheral blood mononuclear cells, sampled in the third trimester of pregnancy. This chain's CDR3 is CASSKQGAGEKLFF. The DNA of the CDR3 is TGTGCCAGCAGTAAACAGGGGGCGGGGGAAAAACTGTTTTTT.